The text below deals with one T cell receptor beta chain. Its target is unknown. V lost 6 bases, J lost 2 bases, and 19 bases lay in between. Germline CDR1 and CDR2: SNHLY and FYNNEI. The CDR3 runs 16 residues. CD8 cells classed as naive were CD45RO-negative and positively selected for CCR7, excluding terminally differentiated effector memory CD45RA+ cells. The sample originates from a study of shared clonotypes between healthy human individuals. Study-level background: Donors had three CD4 naive, three CD4 memory, two CD8 naive and one CD8 memory plate apiece.

TCRdb's table, derived via immunoSEQ multiplex PCR, lists solely in-frame clones and lacks some. This table has millions of clones, more than 85% appearing once. Findings and limits, study-wide: For sorted subsets, rarefaction showed incomplete sequencing despite large depth. Richness estimates generally favored naive over memory subsets. A few donors held about 4.6% of naive CD4 clonotypes in common.

Sequences were obtained from naive CD8+ T cells from PBMCs. This receptor was identified in a man between 18 and 35 years old in good health. Some clones in this sample may be carry-over from other donors' samples. The chain recombines TRBV2 with TRBJ2-5; the D gene is possibly TRBD1 (5 bases). The CDR3 loop reads CASSTQGRKLQETQYF. The CDR3 DNA reads TGTGCCAGCAGCACCCAGGGTCGGAAACTACAAGAGACCCAGTACTTC.